This TCR beta chain was observed in a study of T cell responses to AZD1222 COVID-19 vaccine. Whole-study context: Pooled samples include second doses given at about 4 or 12 weeks. The study's findings and limits: Reportedly, nearly half of unique spike TCRs recognized epitopes outside B.1.351/B.1.1.7 mutations.

Germline V gives CDR1 MDHEN, CDR2 SYDVKM. The V and J ends lost 2 bases and 7 bases respectively, with 18 bases between them. CDR3 length: 15 residues. As regards this clone: Its antigen is currently unknown.

The table came from immunoSEQ multiplex PCR; TCRdb's copy has only in-frame clones and leaves some out. The sample holds 200,000 to 300,000 clones, approximately 93% seen once. This specimen consisted of peripheral blood, obtained on day 0 of AZD1222 vaccination. This chain uses TRBV28 with TRBJ2-7, with D unclear. The sequence was obtained from an adult in good health. The DNA of the CDR3 is TGTGCCAGCAGTTTACCCATTGGGATGGGGTGGGAGCAGTACTTC. This gives the protein CASSLPIGMGWEQYF.